A single sample gave rise to the 4 T cell receptor beta chains below, sequenced in a study of early stage breast cancer tumors. Produced via immunoSEQ multiplex PCR; TCRdb's table is partial and in-frame only. Of roughly 57,000 clones in the sample, about nine tenths are singletons; the top ten hold around 5%. Sequenced material: blood. The origin of the receptors is a person aged 70 to 80 with breast cancer.

The rearrangement uses TRBV7-9 and TRBJ2-5; the D gene is possibly TRBD2 (7 bases). The V gene's germline CDR1 is SEHNR and CDR2 FQNEAQ (reference sequence). There are 14 residues in the CDR3. Trimming pared 5 bases from V and 4 bases from J, leaving 14 bases between. The CDR3 sequence: CASSAGGGVETQYF. CDR3 DNA: TGTGCCAGCAGCGCCGGAGGGGGGGTAGAGACCCAGTACTTC.

The chain recombines TRBV18 with TRBJ2-3; the match to TRBD2 covers 8 bases. With V trimmed by 3 bases and J by 2 bases, 7 bases remained unmatched. Germline CDR1 reads KGHSH; CDR2 reads LQKENI. The CDR3 extends over 16 amino acids. The CDR3 coding sequence is TGTGCCAGCTCACCCCAAAGTAGCGGGAACACAGATACGCAGTATTTT. Protein: CASSPQSSGNTDTQYF.

The DNA of the CDR3 is TGTGCCAGCAGCTTATCCGGGGAGGGAACCCTCCACTTT. As protein: CASSLSGEGTLHF. This chain links TRBV11-2 with TRBJ1-6, with D uncertain. The V end was cut by 2 bases, the J end by 14 bases, with 13 bases between. The length of the CDR3 is 13 residues. Looked up from germline, CDR1 is SGHAT and CDR2 is FQNNGV.

The chain carries TRBV7-2 and TRBJ1-5, with 7 nucleotides matching TRBD1. Germline trimming cut 5 bases from V and 6 bases from J; bases unmatched to any gene: 7. Germline-derived CDR1 and CDR2 are SGHTA and FQGNSA. The CDR3 has 14 residues. CDR3 coding DNA: TGTGCCAGCAGCCTTACAGGGGTGGGTCAGCCCCAGCATTTT. Amino acids: CASSLTGVGQPQHF.